This T cell receptor (beta chain) was retrieved from a study of T cells after yellow fever vaccination (dated by TCRdb to about 2019). Background on the whole study: The SMART-Seq v4 Ultra Low Input RNA kit was used to prepare libraries from fractions with low cell numbers. Bulk TCR alpha and beta repertoires were sequenced longitudinally to track T-cell clones before and after primary and booster YFV17D yellow fever vaccination. Two healthy male donors, one aged 18 to 30 and one aged 30 to 40 years, were included in the cohort. Blood was drawn at multiple timepoints before and after primary and secondary immunization, with bulk PBMC replicates and cell subsets isolated.

This clonotype was counted between two and nine times. Its antigen is unknown. No much larger clonotype is one base removed from it; base qualities were not supplied. For CDR1 and CDR2, the germline V gene (reference sequence) lists LGHDT and YNNKEL. Trimming at the junction amounts to 1 base on V and 0 bases on J, and the germline ends lie 7 bases apart. From cysteine to phenylalanine, the CDR3 is 15 amino acids long. Of the read, only the CDR3 DNA is kept; its 45 bases are in frame from base 1. Sequenced on an Illumina NovaSeq 6000. TCR cDNA was made using 5'RACE template switching, a step that added a universal primer site and unique molecular identifiers. cDNA synthesis was primed from both the TCR alpha and TCR beta constant segments. Libraries were amplified in two PCR steps, with sample barcodes and sequencing adapters added in the second step. Sequencing of libraries was performed on Illumina HiSeq 2500 (2x100 bp) or NovaSeq (2x150 bp). In the source study's methods: MIGEC was used to demultiplex reads and collapse the reads into UMI consensus sequences, and MiXCR was used for V(D)J alignment. Clonotypes responding to the vaccine were identified with edgeR on replicate PBMC samples, with the criteria of FDR below 0.01 and a log2 fold change above 5 up to day 15. Each bulk clonotype was labeled CD4 or CD8 based on which sequenced repertoire, CD4 or CD8, contained the clonotype at higher abundance. TCRdb cleaned the public reads at Q25 with fastp, built clones with MiXCR and kept in-frame beta chains. Merged by CDR3 protein, the rows form single entries marked with the most common genes and DNA. For this entry, the V and J calls and clone size follow TCRdb and not the study's own pipeline. The sample has 250,000 to 400,000 distinct CDR3 sequences on record, approximately 4% of them singletons. Of the sample, around 19% falls within the top ten clones.

The treatment or condition label, as the study defines it: live attenuated yellow fever vaccine strain. At each blood-draw timepoint, two biological replicates of bulk PBMCs were obtained. PBMCs were isolated from peripheral blood using a standard Ficoll-Paque protocol. TriZol was used to extract RNA from bulk PBMCs, from CD4 and CD8 fractions, and from dextramer-positive and dextramer-negative fractions. Overall study results and their limits: A small fraction of clonotypes appeared in both the CD4 and CD8 compartments, likely as a result of convergent recombination. Most clones expanded after primary vaccination (96% of CD4 and around 89% of CD8) were re-detected after the booster, suggesting that broad memory maintenance occurred. Computational filtering was required because FACS-sorted repertoires could contain abundant contaminating clonotypes from the bulk population. The secondary T-cell response was weaker than the primary response but faster, peaking on day 5 instead of day 15. Because the study included only a couple of donors, the extent to which the findings can be generalized is limited.

Sequenced here: PBMCs, sampled 15 days after the yellow fever booster vaccination. The chain is made from TRBV3-1 and TRBJ1-3; no D gene can be assigned with confidence. The receptor was isolated from a man between 18 and 29 years old who received the YFV17D yellow fever vaccine. The DNA sequence reads TGTGCCAGCAGCCAAGGGACCCGCTCTGGAAACACCATATATTTT. It encodes CASSQGTRSGNTIYF.